Below are 10 T cell receptor beta chains sequenced from a single sample in a study of cytomegalovirus exposure and HLA in healthy donors. In the PCR, 60 Vbeta and 13 Jbeta primers were used. Produced via immunoSEQ multiplex PCR; TCRdb's table is partial and in-frame only. The sample contains 90,000 to 140,000 clones, approximately 69% of which appear only once. Sequencing was carried out using PBMCs. These receptors were obtained from a man aged 30 to 39 in good health and CMV-seronegative.

The rearrangement links TRBV4-2 to TRBJ2-2; D may be TRBD1 (5 bases). This CDR3 is 15 amino acids long. V lost 1 base and J 7 bases, leaving 13 bases between the germline ends. CDR1 and CDR2 (germline): LGHNA, YNFKEQ. CDR3 coding DNA: TGTGCCAGCAGCCAAGCAGCAGGGAAGGTCGGGGAGCTGTTTTTT. Protein: CASSQAAGKVGELFF.

The chain couples TRBV9 to TRBJ2-1; perhaps TRBD1 as D (6 bases). V was clipped by 3 bases and J by 5 bases, with 12 bases between them. Germline assignment: CDR1 SGDLS and CDR2 YYNGEE. The CDR3 sequence is 14 residues long. The CDR3 DNA is TGTGCCAGCAGCGCCGGACAGAGAAACAATGAGCAGTTCTTC. Encoded protein: CASSAGQRNNEQFF.

This chain connects TRBV7-9 to TRBJ1-1; 10 positions match TRBD1. The germline V gene has CDR1 SEHNR and CDR2 FQNEAQ (reference sequence). V trimming: 1 base; J trimming: 2 bases; junction bases outside the gene matches: 7. This CDR3 region has 17 residues. CDR3 in DNA: TGTGCCAGCAGCTTAGGGACCGGGACAGGGGATAACACTGAAGCTTTCTTT. Residues: CASSLGTGTGDNTEAFF.

The CDR3 loop is CASRGTSGSVGEQFF. CDR3 DNA sequence: TGTGCCAGCAGAGGGACTAGCGGGAGTGTAGGTGAGCAGTTCTTC. The J gene is TRBJ2-1, the V gene TRBV2; 14 nucleotides match TRBD2. The CDR3 sequence is 15 residues long. CDR1 and CDR2 (germline): SNHLY, FYNNEI. Unmatched junction bases numbered 7, after V lost 6 bases and J lost 9 bases.

This chain links TRBV5-1 with TRBJ2-7; D possibly corresponds to TRBD1 (6 bases). V was pared by 1 base and J by 6 bases, with 11 bases between. Per the germline V gene, CDR1 is SGHRS and CDR2 is YFSETQ. This CDR3 comprises 13 residues. CDR3 nucleotides: TGCGCCAGCAGCTTGTTGGGGGCGGGCGAGCAGTACTTC. Protein sequence: CASSLLGAGEQYF.

A few counts support this clone. V is TRBV6-1 and J is TRBJ2-2, with TRBD2 identical over 10 bases. Germline-derived CDR1 and CDR2 are MNHNS and SASEGT. CDR3 length: 16 residues. Germline trimming cut 3 bases from V and 5 bases from J; bases unmatched to any gene: 6. The CDR3 spells CASSDAGLAVTGELFF. CDR3 bases: TGTGCCAGCAGTGATGCAGGACTAGCGGTTACCGGGGAGCTGTTTTTT.

The gene calls are TRBV7-9 and TRBJ2-7; perhaps TRBD2 as D (6 bases). The germline gives CDR1 SEHNR, CDR2 FQNEAQ (reference sequence). The germline V and J ends were trimmed by 5 bases and 6 bases, with 23 bases remaining between them. CDR3 length: 16 residues. CDR3 loop: CASSHPRREVTGEQYF. CDR3 in DNA: TGTGCCAGCAGCCACCCTAGGAGGGAGGTTACGGGCGAGCAGTACTTC.

This chain connects TRBV29-1 to TRBJ1-5; TRBD1 aligns across 10 bases. The V and J ends lost 6 bases and 7 bases, in that order; junction bases with no gene match: 9. Germline values: CDR1 SQVTM, CDR2 ANQGSEA. The CDR3 runs 14 residues. The CDR3 coding sequence is TGCAGCGTGACGACAGGGGGCGCGAGCCAGCCCCAGCATTTT. Its protein product is CSVTTGGASQPQHF. Together with reference TRBV29-1 and TRBJ1-5, the CDR3 gives the full variable domain: SAVISQKPSRDICQRGTSLTIQCQVDSQVTMMFWYRQQPGQSLTLIATANQGSEATYESGFVIDKFPISRPNLTFSTLTVSNMSPEDSSIYLCSVTTGGASQPQHFGDGTRLSIL.

The V and J genes are TRBV5-4 and TRBJ2-1, with 12 positions matching TRBD2. Germline V gene sequence: CDR1 SGHNT, CDR2 YYREEE (reference sequence). This CDR3 contains 16 residues. V shed 4 bases and J 8 bases; nucleotides not matched to a gene: 10. CDR3 in amino acids: CASSVTSGSLFDEQFF. For the CDR3, the DNA is TGTGCCAGCAGCGTGACTAGCGGGAGTTTATTCGATGAGCAGTTCTTC.

This clone was seen more than once but under ten times. V is TRBV11-3 and J is TRBJ2-5; a weak D match, TRBD1 (5 bases). The CDR3 covers 14 residues. The germline V gene encodes CDR1 SGHNT and CDR2 YENEEA. With 2 bases removed from V and 4 bases from J, the gap between germline ends came to 11 bases. CDR3 amino acids: CASSLQGQSETQYF. CDR3 nucleotides: TGTGCCAGCAGCTTACAGGGCCAATCAGAGACCCAGTACTTC.